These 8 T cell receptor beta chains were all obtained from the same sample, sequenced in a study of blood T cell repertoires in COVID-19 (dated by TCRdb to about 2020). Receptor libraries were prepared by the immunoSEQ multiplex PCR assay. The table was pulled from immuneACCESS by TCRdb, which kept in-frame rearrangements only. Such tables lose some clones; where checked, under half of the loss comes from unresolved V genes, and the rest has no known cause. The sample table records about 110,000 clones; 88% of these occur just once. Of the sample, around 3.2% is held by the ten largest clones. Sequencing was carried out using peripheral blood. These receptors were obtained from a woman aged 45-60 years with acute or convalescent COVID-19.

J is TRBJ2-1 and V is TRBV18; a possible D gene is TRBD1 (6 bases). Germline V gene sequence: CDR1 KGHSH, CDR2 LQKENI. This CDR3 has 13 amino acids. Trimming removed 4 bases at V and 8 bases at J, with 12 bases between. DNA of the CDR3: TGTGCCAGCTCACGGCAGGGGATCGATGAGCAGTTCTTC. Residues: CASSRQGIDEQFF.

The DNA of the CDR3 is TGTGCCAGCAGCCAAGACGGAAATCCTAGCGGGAGGTCTGGTGAGCAGTTCTTC. This encodes CASSQDGNPSGRSGEQFF. The chain links TRBV4-2 to TRBJ2-1; 11 bases fit TRBD2. Per germline, CDR1 LGHNA and CDR2 YNFKEQ. The trim removed 0 bases at V and 9 bases at J, leaving 13 bases unmatched. The CDR3 has 18 amino acids.

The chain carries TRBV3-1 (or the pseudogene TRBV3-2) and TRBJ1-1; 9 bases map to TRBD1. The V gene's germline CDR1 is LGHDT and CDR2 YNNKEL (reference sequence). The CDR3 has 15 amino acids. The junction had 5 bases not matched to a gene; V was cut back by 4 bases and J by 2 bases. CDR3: CASSRPGQGNTEAFF. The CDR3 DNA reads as TGTGCCAGCAGCCGACCGGGACAGGGCAACACTGAAGCTTTCTTT.

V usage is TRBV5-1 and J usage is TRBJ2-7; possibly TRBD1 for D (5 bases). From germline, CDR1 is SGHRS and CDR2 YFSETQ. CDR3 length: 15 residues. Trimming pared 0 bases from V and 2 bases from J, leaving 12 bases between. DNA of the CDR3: TGCGCCAGCAGCTTGGAGGGGTTTTTACCCTACGAGCAGTACTTC. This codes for CASSLEGFLPYEQYF.

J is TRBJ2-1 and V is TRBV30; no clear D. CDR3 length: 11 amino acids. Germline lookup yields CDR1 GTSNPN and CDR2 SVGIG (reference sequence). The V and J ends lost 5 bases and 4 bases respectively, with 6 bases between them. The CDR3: CAWGAYNEQFF. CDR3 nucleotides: TGTGCCTGGGGAGCGTACAATGAGCAGTTCTTC.

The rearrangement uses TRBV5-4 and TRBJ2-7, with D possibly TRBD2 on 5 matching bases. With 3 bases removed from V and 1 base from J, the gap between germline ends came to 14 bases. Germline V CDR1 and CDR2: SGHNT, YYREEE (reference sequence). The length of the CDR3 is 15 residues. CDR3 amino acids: CASSSSGVSSYEQYF. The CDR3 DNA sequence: TGTGCCAGCAGCTCCTCCGGGGTGTCGTCCTACGAGCAGTACTTC.

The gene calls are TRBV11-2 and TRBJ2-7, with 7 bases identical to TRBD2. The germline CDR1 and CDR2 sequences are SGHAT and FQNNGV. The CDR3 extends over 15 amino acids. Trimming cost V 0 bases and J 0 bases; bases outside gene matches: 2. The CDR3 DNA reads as TGTGCCAGCAGCTTAGATCGGGGGGACTCCTACGAGCAGTACTTC. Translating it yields CASSLDRGDSYEQYF. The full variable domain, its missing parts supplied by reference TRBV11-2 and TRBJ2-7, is EAGVAQSPRYKIIEKRQSVAFWCNPISGHATLYWYQQILGQGPKLLIQFQNNGVVDDSQLPKDRFSAERLKGVDSTLKIQPAKLEDSAVYLCASSLDRGDSYEQYFGPGTRLTVT.

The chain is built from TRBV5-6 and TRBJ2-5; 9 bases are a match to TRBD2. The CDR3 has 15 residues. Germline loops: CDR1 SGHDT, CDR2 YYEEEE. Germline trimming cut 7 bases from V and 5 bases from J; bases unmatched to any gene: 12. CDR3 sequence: CASWGPGSGSETQYF. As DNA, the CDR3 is TGTGCCAGCTGGGGGCCAGGTAGCGGGAGCGAGACCCAGTACTTC.